This T cell receptor (beta chain) was sequenced for a study of T cell responses to AZD1222 COVID-19 vaccine. Produced via immunoSEQ multiplex PCR; TCRdb's table is partial and in-frame only. The table records roughly 180,000 clones, 92% of them present only once. Overall study findings and caveats: Mostly white British, mostly female donors; authors suggested clonal diversity may be underestimated.

In germline, CDR1 is SNHLY, CDR2 FYNNEI. V lost 5 bases, J lost 3 bases, and 12 bases lay in between. The CDR3 has 14 amino acids. Concerning this clone: No antigen is known for it.

This TCR derives from an adult who received the AZD1222 COVID-19 vaccine. Sequenced material: peripheral blood, taken 28 days after the second AZD1222 dose. The chain uses TRBV2 and TRBJ2-3, with a weak D call TRBD1 (5 bases). In DNA, the CDR3 is TGTGCCAGCAGTTGGGGCGGACCGACAGATACGCAGTATTTT. Translation: CASSWGGPTDTQYF. Supplemented by reference TRBV2 and TRBJ2-3, the full variable domain reads EPEVTQTPSHQVTQMGQEVILRCVPISNHLYFYWYRQILGQKVEFLVSFYNNEISEKSEIFDDQFSVERPDGSNFTLKIRSTKLEDSAMYFCASSWGGPTDTQYFGPGTRLTVL.